What follows are 16 T cell receptor beta chains derived from one specimen sequenced in a study of CD8 T cells in ankylosing spondylitis. Overall study results and limits: About eight highly homologous variants made up a TCR beta motif that seemed to typify ankylosing spondylitis blood.

TCRdb processed the 5' RACE reads anew with MiXCR; each CDR3 protein has one entry. The table includes 800,000 to 900,000 distinct CDR3 sequences, over 9.5% detected once. These receptors' targets are unknown. The sequencing sample was made of blood, either unsorted or a sorted T cell fraction (not recorded which). Every receptor here comes from a male donor with ankylosing spondylitis.

This clonotype has only a few counts. This rearrangement joins TRBV21-1 to TRBJ1-4. TRBV21-1 is recorded as a pseudogene. CDR3 length: 11 amino acids. The CDR3 DNA reads TGTGCCAGCCGTTTAGCCAAAAAACTGTTTTTT. The encoded protein is CASRLAKKLFF.

Only a few counts were recorded for this clonotype. This sequence joins TRBV5-1 and TRBJ2-1, with 11 bases matching TRBD1. The CDR3 sequence is 14 residues long. CDR1 is SGHRS, CDR2 YFSETQ, per germline. J gave up 7 bases and V 4 bases, and 4 bases lay outside the gene matches. In DNA, the CDR3 is TGCGCCAGCAGCACCGGGACAGGGGGGAATGAGCAGTTCTTC. The encoded protein is CASSTGTGGNEQFF.

The chain uses TRBV3-1 and TRBJ2-5, with D unclear. Germline lookup yields CDR1 LGHDT and CDR2 YNNKEL (reference sequence). V dropped 2 bases and J dropped 4 bases, with 8 bases sitting between them. This CDR3 comprises 13 residues. The DNA for the CDR3 is TGTGCCAGCAGCCAATTCATTCTAGAGACCCAGTACTTC. It is translated as CASSQFILETQYF.

Ten or more counts support this clonotype. The CDR3 here is CASSPESYEQYF. The CDR3 DNA is TGTGCCAGCTCCCCAGAATCCTACGAGCAGTACTTC. V gene TRBV18 combines with J gene TRBJ2-7; D gene unclear. V was pared by 6 bases and J by 1 base, with 7 bases between. Germline CDR1 KGHSH, CDR2 LQKENI. The CDR3 totals 12 residues.

The chain employs TRBV20-1 and TRBJ2-7; D unresolved. V dropped 1 base and J dropped 2 bases, with 18 bases sitting between them. CDR1 and CDR2 (germline): DFQATT, SNEGSKA (reference sequence). This CDR3 contains 16 residues. For the CDR3, the DNA is TGCAGTGCTAGAGTTGTAGGGTCAGGTGACACCTACGAGCAGTACTTC. Residues: CSARVVGSGDTYEQYF.

This clonotype was found a few times. V usage is TRBV7-2 and J usage is TRBJ1-5; no clear D. In germline, CDR1 is SGHTA, CDR2 FQGNSA. V shed 1 base and J shed 6 bases, with 7 bases lying between them. The CDR3 covers 13 residues. The CDR3 DNA reads as TGTGCCAGCAGCTTAGACCCCCCTCAGCCCCAGCATTTT. Translation gives CASSLDPPQPQHF.

There are many counts of this clonotype. The chain carries TRBV7-3 and TRBJ1-5, with D possibly being TRBD1 (5 bases). V shed 1 base and J shed 4 bases, with 11 bases lying between them. Germline-derived CDR1 and CDR2 are SGHTA and FQGTGA. The CDR3 sequence is 15 residues long. CDR3 nucleotide sequence: TGTGCCAGCAGCTTAATGGACGGGGGTAATCAGCCCCAGCATTTT. Encoded protein: CASSLMDGGNQPQHF.

This chain connects TRBV5-6 to TRBJ1-1; D gene unclear. Germline CDR1 and CDR2: SGHDT and YYEEEE. The CDR3 consists of 13 residues. The V gene lost 3 bases and the J gene lost 4 bases, with 10 bases spanning the gap. The CDR3 here is CASSYGPGTEAFF. The CDR3 nucleotides read TGTGCCAGCAGCTACGGCCCAGGCACTGAAGCTTTCTTT.

As DNA, the CDR3 is TGTGCCAGCAGTTATACAGTTGGAGAGGGAAACTATGGCTACACCTTC. This encodes CASSYTVGEGNYGYTF. This chain uses TRBV6-2 or TRBV6-3 with TRBJ1-2; D remains unclear. This CDR3 is 16 amino acids long. The V and J ends lost 3 bases and 2 bases respectively, with 16 bases between them. Germline V CDR1 and CDR2: MNHEY, SVGEGT.

This clonotype was detected a few times. The rearrangement uses TRBV15 and TRBJ2-7; the match to TRBD1 covers 8 bases. With 5 bases clipped from V and 3 bases from J, the junction kept 9 bases outside the gene matches. The CDR3 covers 15 residues. Per germline, CDR1 LNHNV and CDR2 YYDKDF (reference sequence). CDR3 sequence: CATSRHRTGSYEQYF. CDR3 DNA: TGTGCCACCAGCCGCCACAGGACAGGGAGCTACGAGCAGTACTTC.

There are many counts of this clonotype. V and J are TRBV5-1 and TRBJ1-2; D is uncertain. This CDR3 has 13 residues. Germline V lookup: CDR1 SGHRS, CDR2 YFSETQ. Trimming pared 0 bases from V and 8 bases from J, leaving 11 bases between. The CDR3 protein is CASSLDRFGGYTF. In DNA form, the CDR3 reads TGCGCCAGCAGCTTGGACAGATTTGGGGGCTACACCTTC.

V usage is TRBV18 and J usage is TRBJ2-3; D is perhaps TRBD1 (6 bases). V was clipped by 1 base and J by 6 bases, with 8 bases between them. CDR1 KGHSH and CDR2 LQKENI come from the germline V gene. The CDR3 is 13 residues long. The CDR3 DNA reads as TGTGCCAGCTCACCACTGCAGGGGGATACGCAGTATTTT. Amino acid sequence: CASSPLQGDTQYF.

This chain links TRBV20-1 with TRBJ2-1; D unresolved. The germline V gene has CDR1 DFQATT and CDR2 SNEGSKA (reference sequence). Trimming removed 3 bases at V and 4 bases at J, with 7 bases between. The CDR3 covers 12 residues. CDR3 region: CSASNGYNEQFF. CDR3 coding DNA: TGCAGTGCTAGCAATGGGTACAATGAGCAGTTCTTC.

The CDR3: CASPRTASYEQYF. The CDR3 bases are TGCGCCAGTCCCCGGACTGCGTCCTACGAGCAGTACTTC. This chain uses TRBV23-1 with TRBJ2-7; a possible D gene is TRBD2 (5 bases). TRBV23-1 carries the ORF label, with uncertain function. Deletions cut 9 bases from V and 1 base from J, with 13 bases between. This CDR3 contains 13 residues.

The chain combines TRBV7-9 with TRBJ1-1; 11 bases line up with TRBD1. V gave up 1 base and J gave up 1 base; unmatched junction bases: 2. The CDR3 sequence is 16 residues long. CDR1 SEHNR and CDR2 FQNEAQ come from the germline V gene (reference sequence). DNA of the CDR3: TGTGCCAGCAGCTTAGGGACAGGGGGCGAGAACACTGAAGCTTTCTTT. This encodes CASSLGTGGENTEAFF.

The chain combines TRBV9 with TRBJ2-7; no firm D call. Germline V gives CDR1 SGDLS, CDR2 YYNGEE. The ends were cut back, 1 base at V and 2 bases at J, with 10 bases in the middle. CDR3 length equals 14 residues. CDR3 protein: CASSVRPYPYEQYF. The DNA for the CDR3 is TGTGCCAGCAGCGTACGGCCCTACCCCTACGAGCAGTACTTC.